These 5 T cell receptor beta chains originate from one sample sequenced in a study of a mutant IDH1 vaccine in newly diagnosed glioma. Time point reported: week 35, safety follow-up. Topical imiquimod was applied with each vaccine dose, which held 300 ug of mutant IDH1 20-mer peptide. These receptors lack a known antigen. Profiling relied on immunoSEQ multiplex PCR, and the TCRdb table lists in-frame clones only, not all of them. The sample has tens of thousands of clones; approximately 92% are singletons. The sequences come from PBMCs, collected from a glioma patient whose treatment included an IDH1 peptide vaccine. Source of these receptors: a man aged 45-60 years with glioma.

The count of this clone is one. This chain connects TRBV2 to TRBJ1-1; 7 bases agree with TRBD1. Trimming removed 1 base from V and 0 bases from J; junction bases left unmatched: 5. The CDR3 runs 16 residues. Per the germline V gene, CDR1 is SNHLY and CDR2 is FYNNEI. The DNA of the CDR3 is TGTGCCAGCAGTGAAGAGGGACAGAGATTGAACACTGAAGCTTTCTTT. Its protein is CASSEEGQRLNTEAFF.

This chain joins TRBV28 and TRBJ2-7; possible D gene TRBD1, 5 bases. The CDR3 totals 15 residues. The germline V gene has CDR1 MDHEN and CDR2 SYDVKM. V was pared by 5 bases and J by 9 bases, with 23 bases between. The CDR3 here is CASSLPQGVLAGQYF. The CDR3 DNA is TGTGCCAGCAGTCTCCCCCAAGGGGTCCTCGCCGGGCAGTACTTC. Full variable domain (remainder filled in from reference TRBV28 and TRBJ2-7): DVKVTQSSRYLVKRTGEKVFLECVQDMDHENMFWYRQDPGLGLRLIYFSYDVKMKEKGDIPEGYSVSREKKERFSLILESASTNQTSMYLCASSLPQGVLAGQYFGPGTRLTVT.

This chain uses TRBV27 with TRBJ1-1, with 12 bases lining up with TRBD1. Per the germline V gene, CDR1 is MNHEY and CDR2 is SMNVEV (reference sequence). The CDR3 covers 16 residues. With 8 bases clipped from V and 3 bases from J, the junction kept 10 bases outside the gene matches. The CDR3 DNA reads TGTGCCAGCTTCCCGATCGGGGACAGGGGGCACACTGAAGCTTTCTTT. This encodes CASFPIGDRGHTEAFF.

The chain uses TRBV11-3 and TRBJ1-5; maybe TRBD1 (5 bases). Germline V gene data show CDR1 as SGHNT and CDR2 as YENEEA. V was pared by 0 bases and J by 0 bases, with 15 bases between. CDR3 length: 18 amino acids. The CDR3 bases are TGTGCCAGCAGCTTAGAGGGCGGGACGGTTGATAGCAATCAGCCCCAGCATTTT. Its protein is CASSLEGGTVDSNQPQHF.

This rearrangement joins TRBV28 to TRBJ2-5; 13 nucleotides match TRBD2. The CDR3 consists of 16 residues. J gave up 4 bases and V 3 bases, and 5 bases lay outside the gene matches. Germline V gives CDR1 MDHEN, CDR2 SYDVKM. The CDR3 nucleotides read TGTGCCAGCAGTTTGGTCACTAGCGGGGGGGGAGAGACCCAGTACTTC. Residues: CASSLVTSGGGETQYF. Drawing the rest from reference TRBV28 and TRBJ2-5, the complete variable domain is DVKVTQSSRYLVKRTGEKVFLECVQDMDHENMFWYRQDPGLGLRLIYFSYDVKMKEKGDIPEGYSVSREKKERFSLILESASTNQTSMYLCASSLVTSGGGETQYFGPGTRLLVL.